The TCR beta chain described here comes from a study of blood T cells in healthy people across ages. Study-level information: When template switching was applied, about one barcoded beta molecule was captured per two T cells. The study, taken as a whole, reports: Older individuals had lower TCR beta diversity per million T cells (the decline was roughly linear). Diversity figures based on one million T cells were deemed too low.

Comments on this clonotype: The antigen remains unidentified. One junction end does not reproduce the germline sequence, and a read error may be involved.

Germline V gene data show CDR1 as SGHDN and CDR2 as FVKESK. The CDR3 runs to 14 residues. The second PCR ran about 6 to 11 cycles with a sample-barcoded 5' primer and J-beta primers. TCRdb recomputed calls from the 5' RACE reads with MiXCR, one row per CDR3 protein. The sample records fewer than 2,000,000 distinct CDR3 sequences, around 42% being singletons. This clonotype originated in a human donor in good health. V is TRBV14 and J is TRBJ2-1; D remains ambiguous. The sequenced material came from blood. Here the CDR3 DNA reads TGTGCCAGCCAAGGCGAATACTCCTACAATGGGCAGTTCTTC. Translated: CASQGEYSYNGQFF.